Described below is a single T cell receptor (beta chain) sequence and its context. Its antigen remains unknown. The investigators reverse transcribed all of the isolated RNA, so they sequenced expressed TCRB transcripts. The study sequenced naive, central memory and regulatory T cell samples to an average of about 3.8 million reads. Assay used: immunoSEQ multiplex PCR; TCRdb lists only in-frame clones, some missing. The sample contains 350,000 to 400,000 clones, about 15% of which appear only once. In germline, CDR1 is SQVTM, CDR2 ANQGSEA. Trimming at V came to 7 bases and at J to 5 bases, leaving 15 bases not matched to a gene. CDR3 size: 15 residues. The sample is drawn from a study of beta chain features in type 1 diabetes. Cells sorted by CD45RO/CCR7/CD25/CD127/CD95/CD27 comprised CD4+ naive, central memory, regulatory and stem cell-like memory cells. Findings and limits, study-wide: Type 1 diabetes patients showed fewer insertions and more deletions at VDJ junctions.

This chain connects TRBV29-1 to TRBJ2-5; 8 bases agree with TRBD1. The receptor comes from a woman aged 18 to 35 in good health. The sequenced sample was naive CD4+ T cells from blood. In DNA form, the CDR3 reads TGCAGCGCTAACCCCTGGACAGGGTTATCGGAGACCCAGTACTTC. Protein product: CSANPWTGLSETQYF.